These 16 T cell receptor beta chains share one sample of origin, sequenced in a study of radiotherapy plus CTLA-4 blockade in lung cancer. Profiling relied on immunoSEQ multiplex PCR, and the TCRdb table lists in-frame clones only, not all of them. The repertoire has approximately 49,000 clones, about 85% of them found once; the top ten carry 25% to 30%. Here the sequenced sample was peripheral blood, taken from a patient treated with radiotherapy plus ipilimumab. All receptors come from a human donor with non-small cell lung cancer whose response to radiotherapy plus ipilimumab could not be evaluated.

The chain joins TRBV11-2 to TRBJ1-2; D unresolved. CDR1 is SGHAT, CDR2 FQNNGV, per germline. The V end lost 0 bases, the J end lost 2 bases, and 13 bases lay between the germline ends. The CDR3 loop spans 16 amino acids. The CDR3 here is CASSLDRASGNYGYTF. The CDR3, as DNA: TGTGCCAGCAGCTTAGATAGGGCCAGCGGGAACTATGGCTACACCTTC.

The chain employs TRBV7-2 and TRBJ2-7; 9 bases are a match to TRBD2. The germline CDR1 and CDR2 sequences are SGHTA and FQGNSA. The CDR3 runs to 15 residues. The V segment lost 5 bases and the J segment 7 bases; nucleotides outside the gene matches: 12. Here the CDR3 reads CASSPRAGGPGEQYF. The DNA of the CDR3 is TGTGCCAGCAGCCCCAGGGCGGGAGGGCCTGGTGAGCAGTACTTC.

The chain links TRBV7-2 to TRBJ2-1; D not resolved. The CDR3 runs to 12 residues. Germline assignment: CDR1 SGHTA and CDR2 FQGNSA. V dropped 4 bases and J dropped 9 bases, with 10 bases sitting between them. The CDR3 sequence is CASSSYFAEQFF. DNA for the CDR3: TGTGCCAGCAGCTCCTACTTTGCTGAGCAGTTCTTC.

A single count supports this clone. The V and J genes are TRBV28 and TRBJ1-5, with D possibly matching TRBD1 (6 bases). CDR1 MDHEN and CDR2 SYDVKM come from the germline V gene. The CDR3 spans 17 residues. V lost 0 bases, J lost 7 bases, and 19 bases lay in between. CDR3: CASSLWSRGGKEQPQHF. The CDR3 coding sequence is TGTGCCAGCAGTTTATGGAGCAGGGGAGGGAAGGAACAGCCCCAGCATTTT.

V gene TRBV21-1 combines with J gene TRBJ2-3; no check of the table's D call, TRBD2, against the DNA was made. TRBV21-1 has pseudogene status. This CDR3 spans 16 amino acids. CDR3 DNA: TGTGCCAGCAGCAAACCCCTACTAGCGGGAGCGGATACGCAGTATTTT. This encodes CASSKPLLAGADTQYF.

The chain has TRBV4-3 and TRBJ2-1; 15 bases map to TRBD2. The J segment lost 8 bases and the V segment lost 4 bases, leaving 3 bases of the junction unmatched. The CDR3 extends over 15 amino acids. The germline CDR1 and CDR2 sequences are LGHNA and YSLEER. The CDR3 sequence: CASSLGLAGGDEQFF. In DNA form, the CDR3 reads TGCGCCAGCAGCCTCGGACTAGCGGGAGGGGATGAGCAGTTCTTC.

The rearrangement joins TRBV5-1 to TRBJ2-3; 8 nucleotides match TRBD2. The CDR3 spans 16 residues. Germline assignment: CDR1 SGHRS and CDR2 YFSETQ. Unmatched junction bases numbered 9, after V lost 4 bases and J lost 2 bases. In DNA form, the CDR3 reads TGCGCCAGCAGCATTGGTGCGGGAGGACACACAGATACGCAGTATTTT. Residues: CASSIGAGGHTDTQYF.

The chain employs TRBV5-1 and TRBJ2-2; 12 positions agree with TRBD2. V gave up 4 bases and J gave up 5 bases; unmatched junction bases: 3. Germline V gene lookup returns CDR1 SGHRS and CDR2 YFSETQ. The CDR3 runs to 15 residues. The CDR3 DNA sequence: TGCGCCAGCAGCCCCGGGACTAGCGGGACCGGGGAGCTGTTTTTT. Amino acid sequence: CASSPGTSGTGELFF.

This chain joins TRBV29-1 and TRBJ2-5, with TRBD2 matching 10 bases. The DNA end is more similar to TRBJ2-7, so the J call may be wrong. Looked up from germline, CDR1 is SQVTM and CDR2 is ANQGSEA. The CDR3 loop spans 17 amino acids. The CDR3 spells CSVEGAAGGPTGYEQYF. Here the CDR3 DNA reads TGCAGCGTTGAAGGGGCAGCGGGAGGGCCTACGGGGTACGAGCAGTACTTC.

J is TRBJ1-5 and V is TRBV6-6; no firm D call. V lost 4 bases and J 4 bases, leaving 8 bases between the germline ends. This CDR3 region has 13 residues. Germline V CDR1 and CDR2: MNHNY, SVGAGI (reference sequence). The CDR3 nucleotides are TGTGCCAGCAGTTGGTCGCAGAATCAGCCCCAGCATTTT. Encoded protein: CASSWSQNQPQHF.

The chain uses TRBV7-2 and TRBJ2-7; D may be TRBD1 (6 bases). V was pared by 1 base and J by 2 bases, with 15 bases between. Germline lookup yields CDR1 SGHTA and CDR2 FQGNSA. The CDR3 sequence is 16 residues long. DNA of the CDR3: TGTGCCAGCAGCTTAGGATCCGGGACACAAGCCTACGAGCAGTACTTC. Amino acid sequence: CASSLGSGTQAYEQYF.

The V gene is TRBV23-1, the J gene TRBJ1-5; 7 nucleotides line up with TRBD1. TRBV23-1 is treated as an ORF (open reading frame) with a function not yet certain. This CDR3 comprises 17 residues. Trimming took 3 bases from V and 1 from J; bases not matched to a gene: 9. The CDR3 loop reads CASSHRYRGISNQPQHF. DNA for the CDR3: TGCGCCAGCAGTCATCGTTACAGGGGAATAAGCAATCAGCCCCAGCATTTT.

The chain employs TRBV7-6 and TRBJ2-1; D perhaps matches TRBD2 (5 bases). Trimming left V 1 base short and J 8 bases short, with 9 bases between. The CDR3 totals 13 residues. Germline CDR1 SGHVS, CDR2 FNYEAQ. In DNA form, the CDR3 reads TGTGCCAGCAGCTTAGTGAGGGAAGATGAGCAGTTCTTC. This encodes CASSLVREDEQFF.

The chain carries TRBV5-4 and TRBJ1-3, with TRBD1 as a possible D gene (5 bases). V lost 1 base to trimming and J lost 2 bases, with 10 bases between them. CDR1 is SGHNT and CDR2 is YYREEE in the germline V gene (reference sequence). The CDR3 consists of 15 residues. The CDR3, as DNA: TGTGCCAGCAGCTTGCAGGGTTCTCCTGGAAACACCATATATTTT. Encoded protein: CASSLQGSPGNTIYF.

The chain employs TRBV19 and TRBJ2-1; 9 bases match TRBD2. The CDR3 covers 15 residues. Germline loops: CDR1 LNHDA, CDR2 SQIVND (reference sequence). After removal of 6 bases from V and 4 bases from J, the junction contained 7 bases not matched to a gene. CDR3 amino acids: CASSPGTSYYNEQFF. Written as DNA, the CDR3 is TGTGCCAGTAGCCCCGGGACTAGCTATTACAATGAGCAGTTCTTC.

The gene calls are TRBV7-2 and TRBJ2-7; 7 positions match TRBD2. Germline CDR1 is SGHTA and CDR2 is FQGNSA. The CDR3 has 16 amino acids. V lost 4 bases and J lost 0; bases outside the gene matches: 9. CDR3 residues: CASSSQSGKSSYEQYF. The CDR3 region has the DNA TGTGCCAGCAGCTCCCAAAGCGGGAAAAGCTCCTACGAGCAGTACTTC.